A few counts support the clone carrying this T cell receptor beta chain. Source study methods: Amplifying reference gene primers gave estimates of nucleated cell counts. Produced via immunoSEQ multiplex PCR; TCRdb's table is partial and in-frame only. The V and J calls and the clone size are those of that table, but D and trimming were determined from the DNA. This sample has around 99,000 clones, with roughly 78% found just once. Germline V gene lookup returns CDR1 MNHEY and CDR2 SVGAGI. Deletions cut 7 bases from V and 2 bases from J, with 11 bases between. The CDR3 contains 14 residues. This entry is derived from a study of blood T cell repertoires in COVID-19. Overall study: T cells, B-cell-depleted T cells, or PBMCs supplied cDNA or gDNA.

This TCR derives from a woman older than 75 with active or convalescent COVID-19. Sequences were obtained from peripheral blood. This chain uses TRBV6-5 with TRBJ2-2, with a possible D match to TRBD1 (6 bases). The CDR3 sequence is CASKRDTNTGELFF. Written as DNA, the CDR3 is TGTGCCAGCAAACGGGACACCAACACCGGGGAGCTGTTTTTT.